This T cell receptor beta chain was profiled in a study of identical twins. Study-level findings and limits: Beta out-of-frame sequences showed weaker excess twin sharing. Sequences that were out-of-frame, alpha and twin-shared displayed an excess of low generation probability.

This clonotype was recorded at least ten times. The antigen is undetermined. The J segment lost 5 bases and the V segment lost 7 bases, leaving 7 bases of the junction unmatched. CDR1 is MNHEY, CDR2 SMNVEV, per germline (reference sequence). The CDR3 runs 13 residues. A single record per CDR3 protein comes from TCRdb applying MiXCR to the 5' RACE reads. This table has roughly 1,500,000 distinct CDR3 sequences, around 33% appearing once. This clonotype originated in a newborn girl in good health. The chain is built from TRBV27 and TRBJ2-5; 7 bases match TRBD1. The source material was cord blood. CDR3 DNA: TGTGCCAGCACCACGTTGACAGGGGAGACCCAGTACTTC. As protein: CASTTLTGETQYF.